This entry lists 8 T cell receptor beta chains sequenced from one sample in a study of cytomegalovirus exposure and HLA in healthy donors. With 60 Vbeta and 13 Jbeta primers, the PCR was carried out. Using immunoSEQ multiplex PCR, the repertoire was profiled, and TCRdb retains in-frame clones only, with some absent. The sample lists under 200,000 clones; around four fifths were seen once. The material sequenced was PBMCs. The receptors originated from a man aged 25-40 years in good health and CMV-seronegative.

CDR3 sequence reads: CASGEIETQYF. The CDR3 DNA reads as TGTGCCAGCGGAGAGATAGAGACCCAGTACTTC. This chain links TRBV7-2 with TRBJ2-5; no clear D. Germline loops: CDR1 SGHTA, CDR2 FQGNSA. Trimming stripped 8 bases from V and 4 bases from J, with 8 bases between. The CDR3 runs to 11 residues.

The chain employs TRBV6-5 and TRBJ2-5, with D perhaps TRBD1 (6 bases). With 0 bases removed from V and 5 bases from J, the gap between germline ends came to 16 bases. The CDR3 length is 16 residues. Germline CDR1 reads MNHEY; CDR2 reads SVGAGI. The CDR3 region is CASSYSSGVVPETQYF. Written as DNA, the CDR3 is TGTGCCAGCAGTTACTCATCAGGGGTTGTCCCTGAGACCCAGTACTTC.

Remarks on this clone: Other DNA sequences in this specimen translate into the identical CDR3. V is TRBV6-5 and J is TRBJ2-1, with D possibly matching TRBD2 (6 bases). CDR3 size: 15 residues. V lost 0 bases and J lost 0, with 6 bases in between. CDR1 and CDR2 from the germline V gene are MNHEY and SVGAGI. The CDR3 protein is CASSYSGSSYNEQFF. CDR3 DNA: TGTGCCAGCAGTTACTCCGGGAGCTCCTACAATGAGCAGTTCTTC.

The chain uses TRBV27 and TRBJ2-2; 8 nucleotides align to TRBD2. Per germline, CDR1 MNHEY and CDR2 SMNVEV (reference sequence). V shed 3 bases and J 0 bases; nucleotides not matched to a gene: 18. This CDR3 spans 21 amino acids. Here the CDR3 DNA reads TGTGCCAGCAGTTTCCTTTCGAGAGGGTCCCGGGGGGGGTCGAACACCGGGGAGCTGTTTTTT. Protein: CASSFLSRGSRGGSNTGELFF.

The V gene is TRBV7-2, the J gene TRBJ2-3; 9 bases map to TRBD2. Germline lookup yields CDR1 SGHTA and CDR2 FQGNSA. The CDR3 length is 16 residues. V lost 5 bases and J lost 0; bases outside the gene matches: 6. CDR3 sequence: CASSGGLAGSTDTQYF. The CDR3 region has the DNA TGTGCCAGCAGCGGAGGGCTAGCGGGGAGCACAGATACGCAGTATTTT. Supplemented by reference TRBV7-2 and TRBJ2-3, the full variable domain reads GAGVSQSPSNKVTEKGKDVELRCDPISGHTALYWYRQSLGQGLEFLIYFQGNSAPDKSGLPSDRFSAERTGGSVSTLTIQRTQQEDSAVYLCASSGGLAGSTDTQYFGPGTRLTVL.

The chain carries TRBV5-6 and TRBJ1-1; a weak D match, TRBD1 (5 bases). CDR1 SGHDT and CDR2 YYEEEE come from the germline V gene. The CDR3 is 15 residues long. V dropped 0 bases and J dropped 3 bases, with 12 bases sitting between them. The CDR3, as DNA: TGTGCCAGCAGCTTGGTTGGAGGGGCGGACACTGAAGCTTTCTTT. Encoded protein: CASSLVGGADTEAFF.

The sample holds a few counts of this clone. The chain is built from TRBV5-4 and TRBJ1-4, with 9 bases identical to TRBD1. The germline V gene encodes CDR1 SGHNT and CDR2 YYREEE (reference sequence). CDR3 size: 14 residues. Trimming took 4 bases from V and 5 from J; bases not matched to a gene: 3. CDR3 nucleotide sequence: TGTGCCAGCAGCCAGGGGACAGGGAATGAAAAACTGTTTTTT. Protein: CASSQGTGNEKLFF. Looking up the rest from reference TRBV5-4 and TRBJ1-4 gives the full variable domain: ETGVTQSPTHLIKTRGQQVTLRCSSQSGHNTVSWYQQALGQGPQFIFQYYREEENGRGNFPPRFSGLQFPNYSSELNVNALELDDSALYLCASSQGTGNEKLFFGSGTQLSVL.

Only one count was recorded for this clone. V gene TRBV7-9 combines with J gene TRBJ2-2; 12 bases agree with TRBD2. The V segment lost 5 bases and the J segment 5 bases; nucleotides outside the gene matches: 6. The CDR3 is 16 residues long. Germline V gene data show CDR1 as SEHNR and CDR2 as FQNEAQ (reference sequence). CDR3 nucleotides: TGTGCCAGCAGCATGCCGACTAGCGGGAGTACCGGGGAGCTGTTTTTT. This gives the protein CASSMPTSGSTGELFF. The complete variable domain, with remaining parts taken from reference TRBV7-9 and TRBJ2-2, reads DTGVSQNPRHKITKRGQNVTFRCDPISEHNRLYWYRQTLGQGPEFLTYFQNEAQLEKSRLLSDRFSAERPKGSFSTLEIQRTEQGDSAMYLCASSMPTSGSTGELFFGEGSRLTVL.